This T cell receptor (beta chain) was found in a study of shared clonotypes between healthy human individuals. In the study overall: Donor composition was two women and a few men, aged 18 to 49. The study's findings and limits: Sequencing depth was a factor that was expected to affect clonotype sharing among donors. Sorted-subset samples were not fully sequenced, rarefaction indicated.

Over several immunoSEQ plates, each subset's genomic DNA was distributed in even portions. Sequencing was performed with immunoSEQ multiplex PCR; in TCRdb, only in-frame clones are kept and a portion is missing. The sample holds about 2.2 million clones, 90% to 95% seen once. On this clone itself: The antigen is undetermined.

CDR1 is SNHLY and CDR2 is FYNNEI in the germline V gene. The CDR3 is 14 residues long. Trimming took off 1 base at V and 1 base at J, with 7 bases between the two ends. CD8 cells regarded as naive lacked CD45RO, were positively chosen for CCR7, and omitted terminally differentiated effector memory CD45RA+ cells. The specimen sequenced was naive CD8+ T cells from PBMCs. The origin of this receptor is a man aged 18 to 29 in good health. Some clones in this sample may be carry-over from other donors' samples. The chain combines TRBV2 with TRBJ1-1, with no clear D. The CDR3 DNA sequence: TGTGCCAGCAGTGAAGTCAGCTCGAACACTGAAGCTTTCTTT. Translated: CASSEVSSNTEAFF.